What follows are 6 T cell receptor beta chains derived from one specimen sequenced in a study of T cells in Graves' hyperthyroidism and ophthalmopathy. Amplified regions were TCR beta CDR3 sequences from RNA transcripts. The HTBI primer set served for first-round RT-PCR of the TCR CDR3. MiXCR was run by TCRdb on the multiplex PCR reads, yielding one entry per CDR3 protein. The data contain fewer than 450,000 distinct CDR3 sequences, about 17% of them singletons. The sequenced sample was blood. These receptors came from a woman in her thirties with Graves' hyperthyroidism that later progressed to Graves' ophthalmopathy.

The CDR3 spells CASSPKTGTDTEAFF. The DNA of the CDR3 is TGTGCCAGCAGTCCCAAGACAGGGACGGACACTGAAGCTTTCTTT. This sequence joins TRBV2 and TRBJ1-1; 7 bases map to TRBD1. The germline V gene encodes CDR1 SNHLY and CDR2 FYNNEI. Losses at the gene ends were 5 bases for V and 3 bases for J; bases not matched to a gene: 9. This CDR3 has 15 amino acids.

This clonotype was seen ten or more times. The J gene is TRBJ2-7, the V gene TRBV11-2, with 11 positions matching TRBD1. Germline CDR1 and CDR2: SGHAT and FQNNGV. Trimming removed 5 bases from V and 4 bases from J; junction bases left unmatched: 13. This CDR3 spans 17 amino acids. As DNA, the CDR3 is TGTGCCAGCAGCAAAAGAGAACCGGGACAGGGGGTTTACGAGCAGTACTTC. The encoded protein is CASSKREPGQGVYEQYF.

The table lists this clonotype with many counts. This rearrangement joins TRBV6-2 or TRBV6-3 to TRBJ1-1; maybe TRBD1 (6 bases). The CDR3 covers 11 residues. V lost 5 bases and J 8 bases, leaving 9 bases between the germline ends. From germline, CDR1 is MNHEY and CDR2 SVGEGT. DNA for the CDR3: TGTGCCAGCAGTGAGGGGGTCGAAGCTTTCTTT. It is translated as CASSEGVEAFF.

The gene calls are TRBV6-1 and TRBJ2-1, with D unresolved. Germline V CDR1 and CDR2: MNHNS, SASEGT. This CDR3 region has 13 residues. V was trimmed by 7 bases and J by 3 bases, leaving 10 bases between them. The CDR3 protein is CASTTGYYNEQFF. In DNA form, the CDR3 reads TGTGCCAGCACCACCGGGTACTACAATGAGCAGTTCTTC.

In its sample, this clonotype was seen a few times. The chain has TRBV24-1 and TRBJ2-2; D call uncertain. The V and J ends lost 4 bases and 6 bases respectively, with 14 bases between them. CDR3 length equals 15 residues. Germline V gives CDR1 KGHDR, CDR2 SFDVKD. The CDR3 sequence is CATSDRREGSGELFF. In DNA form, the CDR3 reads TGTGCCACCAGTGACCGCAGAGAAGGGTCCGGGGAGCTGTTTTTT.

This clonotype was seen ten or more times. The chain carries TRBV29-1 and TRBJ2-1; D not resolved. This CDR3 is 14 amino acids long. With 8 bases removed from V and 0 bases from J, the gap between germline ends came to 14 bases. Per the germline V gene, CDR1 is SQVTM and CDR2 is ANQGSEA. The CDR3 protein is CSLKTESSYNEQFF. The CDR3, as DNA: TGCAGCCTTAAGACGGAAAGCTCCTACAATGAGCAGTTCTTC.